These T cell receptor beta chains were read from a single sample in a study of T cell responses to AZD1222 COVID-19 vaccine. Method: immunoSEQ multiplex PCR; TCRdb's copy keeps in-frame clones and lacks some. The data show 95,000 to 150,000 clones, roughly 89% seen once. The sample was peripheral blood, taken on day 0 of MenACWY control vaccination. These receptors were obtained from an adult in good health. Each CDR3 is given with its conserved first and last residue. D genes are given only for firm matches.

D gene,J gene,V gene,CDR3 protein,CDR3 DNA
NA,TRBJ1-4,TRBV6-6,CASTWVRVGEKLFF,TGTGCCAGCACCTGGGTGAGAGTAGGGGAAAAACTGTTTTTT
TRBD1,TRBJ1-1,TRBV10-1,CASSESRGLNTEAFF,TGCGCCAGCAGTGAGTCCAGGGGGCTTAACACTGAAGCTTTCTTT
TRBD1,TRBJ2-7,TRBV28,CASRIQGGYEQYF,TGTGCCAGCAGGATACAGGGGGGCTACGAGCAGTACTTC
NA,TRBJ1-4,TRBV19,CASSTTGSEYLFF,TGTGCCAGTAGTACTACAGGGTCCGAATATCTGTTTTTT
TRBD2,TRBJ2-1,TRBV7-2,CASSLDGGRALNEQFF,TGTGCCAGCAGCTTAGATGGCGGGAGGGCTCTCAATGAGCAGTTCTTC
NA,TRBJ2-1,TRBV7-4,CASSVEPRSSYNEQFF,TGTGCCAGCAGCGTAGAGCCGAGGAGCTCCTACAATGAGCAGTTCTTC
TRBD2,TRBJ2-1,TRBV5-6,CASSLEASGTNEQFF,TGTGCCAGCAGCTTGGAGGCTAGCGGGACCAATGAGCAGTTCTTC
NA,TRBJ2-7,TRBV7-8,CASSSLIRIYEQYF,TGTGCCAGCAGCTCTTTGATTCGAATCTACGAGCAGTACTTC
NA,TRBJ2-3,TRBV12-3/TRBV12-4,CASSSGWTDTQYF,TGTGCCAGCAGCTCCGGTTGGACAGATACGCAGTATTTT
TRBD2,TRBJ2-1,TRBV6-5,CASKTSGRGLNEQFF,TGTGCCAGCAAGACTAGCGGGAGAGGCCTAAATGAGCAGTTCTTC
NA,TRBJ1-3,TRBV30,CAWSTLGGLGNTIYF,TGTGCCTGGAGTACACTAGGGGGTCTCGGAAACACCATATATTTT
NA,TRBJ2-5,TRBV7-2,CASSLHLGRGQETQYF,TGTGCCAGCAGCTTACATCTCGGGCGGGGACAAGAGACCCAGTACTTC
TRBD1,TRBJ1-6,TRBV10-3,CAISGGQDSPLHF,TGTGCCATCAGTGGGGGACAGGATTCACCCCTCCACTTT
NA,TRBJ1-1,TRBV5-1,CASSLAISPGNTEAFF,TGCGCCAGCAGCTTGGCCATATCGCCGGGGAACACTGAAGCTTTCTTT
NA,TRBJ2-1,TRBV3-1/TRBV3-2,CASSQAVSSVTSYNEQFF,TGTGCCAGCAGCCAAGCGGTCTCTAGCGTGACCTCCTACAATGAGCAGTTCTTC
TRBD1,TRBJ2-5,TRBV27,CASSRWGQGASRETQYF,TGTGCCAGCAGTCGCTGGGGGCAGGGGGCTAGTCGAGAGACCCAGTACTTC